Each of the 30 T cell receptor beta chains below was sequenced from the same sample in a study of T cells in Graves' hyperthyroidism and ophthalmopathy. Amplified regions were TCR beta CDR3 sequences from RNA transcripts. Researchers ran a first-round RT-PCR on the TCR CDR3 using the HTBI primer set. TCRdb used MiXCR to reprocess the multiplex PCR reads, holding one entry per CDR3 protein. The sample holds almost 350,000 distinct CDR3 sequences, 18% seen once. The sample was blood. These receptors came from a woman in her 40s with Graves' ophthalmopathy.

The chain links TRBV30 to TRBJ2-7; D is possibly TRBD1 or TRBD2 (5 bases each). The germline gives CDR1 GTSNPN, CDR2 SVGIG (reference sequence). Trimming pared 2 bases from V and 4 bases from J, leaving 12 bases between. The length of the CDR3 is 13 residues. This CDR3 is CAWSTGRSYEQYF. CDR3 DNA: TGTGCCTGGAGTACGGGACGGTCTTACGAGCAGTACTTC. Combining the CDR3 with reference TRBV30 and TRBJ2-7 gives the whole variable domain SQTIHQWPATLVQPVGSPLSLECTVEGTSNPNLYWYRQAAGRGLQLLFYSVGIGQISSEVPQNLSASRPQDRQFILSSKKLLLSDSGFYLCAWSTGRSYEQYFGPGTRLTVT.

This clonotype was counted many times. The CDR3 DNA reads TGTGCCAGCACCCAGGCAGGGGGCAATCAGCCCCAGCATTTT. Its translation is CASTQAGGNQPQHF. The chain joins TRBV28 to TRBJ1-5, with D tentatively TRBD1 (6 bases). CDR3 size: 14 residues. The V end lost 7 bases, the J end lost 2 bases, and 12 bases lay between the germline ends. The V gene's germline CDR1 is MDHEN and CDR2 SYDVKM. The whole variable domain, remainder taken from reference TRBV28 and TRBJ1-5, is DVKVTQSSRYLVKRTGEKVFLECVQDMDHENMFWYRQDPGLGLRLIYFSYDVKMKEKGDIPEGYSVSREKKERFSLILESASTNQTSMYLCASTQAGGNQPQHFGDGTRLSIL.

This clonotype was picked up many times. V gene TRBV6-2 or TRBV6-3 combines with J gene TRBJ1-1; no definite D call. The ends were cut back, 0 bases at V and 1 base at J, with 9 bases in the middle. The CDR3 has 15 amino acids. Germline loops: CDR1 MNHEY, CDR2 SVGEGT. The CDR3 bases are TGTGCCAGCAGTTACTCGTTGGCCACGAACACTGAAGCTTTCTTT. Encoded protein: CASSYSLATNTEAFF.

The sample holds many counts of this clonotype. This chain uses TRBV29-1 with TRBJ2-4; D is possibly TRBD2 (6 bases). V was pared by 4 bases and J by 5 bases, with 15 bases between. CDR1 is SQVTM and CDR2 is ANQGSEA in the germline V gene. The CDR3 is 14 amino acids. DNA for the CDR3: TGCAGCGTTGGGGTCCCGGGGGTAGAAAACATTCAGTACTTC. Amino acids: CSVGVPGVENIQYF.

The sample holds many counts of this clonotype. This chain connects TRBV20-1 to TRBJ2-7; 8 bases are shared with TRBD2. Unmatched junction bases numbered 10, after V lost 4 bases and J lost 5 bases. In germline, CDR1 is DFQATT, CDR2 SNEGSKA (reference sequence). The CDR3 runs to 14 residues. CDR3 DNA: TGCAGTGCTACCTCGGGGGGGAGATTCCACGAGCAGTACTTC. Amino acid sequence: CSATSGGRFHEQYF.

This clonotype appeared many times. The chain has TRBV28 and TRBJ1-2; 9 bases fit TRBD1. This CDR3 region has 14 residues. Unmatched junction bases numbered 2, after V lost 2 bases and J lost 4 bases. The V gene's germline CDR1 is MDHEN and CDR2 SYDVKM. This CDR3 reads CASSLGTGTYGYTF. The CDR3 DNA reads TGTGCCAGCAGTTTAGGGACAGGGACCTATGGCTACACCTTC.

This clonotype was seen at least ten times. This may stem from a read error, because a much larger clone lies one nucleotide away. This chain links TRBV7-9 with TRBJ2-7; 9 bases line up with TRBD2. Germline lookup yields CDR1 SEHNR and CDR2 FQNEAQ (reference sequence). The junction had 1 base not matched to a gene; V was cut back by 7 bases and J by 3 bases. The CDR3 length is 12 residues. The CDR3 DNA is TGTGCCAGCAATAGCGGGAGCTACGAGCAGTACTTC. Amino acids: CASNSGSYEQYF.

This clonotype was observed at least ten times. The chain is built from TRBV19 and TRBJ2-2; a weak D match, TRBD1 (5 bases). The germline gives CDR1 LNHDA, CDR2 SQIVND (reference sequence). The CDR3 is 13 amino acids. Trimming shortened V by 2 bases and J by 6 bases, and 7 bases separated the two germline ends. The CDR3 here is CASSITRAGELFF. The CDR3 bases are TGTGCCAGTAGTATAACCAGGGCCGGGGAGCTGTTTTTT.

About this clonotype itself: One junction end disagrees with the germline gene, perhaps due to a read error. The chain uses TRBV6-1 and TRBJ1-5, with D possibly TRBD1 on 5 matching bases. The CDR3 extends over 12 amino acids. Germline V CDR1 and CDR2: MNHNS, SASEGT. CDR3 DNA: TGTGCCAGCAGTGAAGACGGAGGGGTCCTATCCTTT. It codes for CASSEDGGVLSF.

This clonotype has a count of ten or more. Its ends do not fully match the called genes, so a read error is possible. CDR3 sequence reads: CASSQGRGAKVEAFF. The CDR3 DNA reads TGTGCCAGCAGCCAAGGTCGGGGGGCTAAGGTTGAAGCTTTCTTC. The chain carries TRBV14 and TRBJ1-1, with D possibly matching TRBD1 (6 bases). The germline CDR1 and CDR2 sequences are SGHDN and FVKESK. There are 15 residues in the CDR3.

This clonotype was detected many times. The V gene is TRBV28, the J gene TRBJ1-1, with D possibly TRBD1 on 6 matching bases. With 11 bases removed from V and 4 bases from J, the gap between germline ends came to 17 bases. Germline CDR1 reads MDHEN; CDR2 reads SYDVKM. The CDR3 has 13 residues. The CDR3 region is CAGQGQGGTEAFF. The CDR3, as DNA: TGTGCCGGCCAGGGGCAGGGAGGCACTGAAGCTTTCTTT.

This clonotype was seen many times. The conserved closing phenylalanine or tryptophan is absent in this CDR3, likely reflecting a read error. The chain employs TRBV9 and TRBJ2-2; TRBD1 agrees at 7 bases. Germline V gives CDR1 SGDLS, CDR2 YYNGEE. With 0 bases clipped from V and 6 bases from J, the junction kept 8 bases outside the gene matches. CDR3 length: 16 amino acids. The CDR3 region has the DNA TGTGCCAGCAGCGTAGCCCGAGACAGGGTTGCCGGGGAGCTGTTTTCT. Amino acids: CASSVARDRVAGELFS.

This clonotype was counted many times. The chain couples TRBV11-2 to TRBJ2-7; no reliable D call. The CDR3 has 14 amino acids. Germline CDR1 is SGHAT and CDR2 is FQNNGV. Trimming shortened V by 5 bases and J by 6 bases, and 17 bases separated the two germline ends. CDR3 nucleotide sequence: TGTGCCAGCAGCCTACGAATTGGAATAGGCGAGCAGTACTTC. Encoded protein: CASSLRIGIGEQYF.

This clonotype was seen many times. The CDR3 DNA follows: TGTGCCAGCAGCCCGGGGACAGGGCTACTCCATAACTATGGCTACACCTTC. It translates to CASSPGTGLLHNYGYTF. J is TRBJ1-2 and V is TRBV4-2, with 9 bases that match TRBD1. CDR3 length: 17 residues. Unmatched junction bases numbered 10, after V lost 4 bases and J lost 1 base. Germline assignment: CDR1 LGHNA and CDR2 YNFKEQ.

This clonotype showed up many times. This chain joins TRBV5-1 and TRBJ1-2; D is possibly TRBD1 (6 bases). Between the trimmed V and J ends, which lost 3 bases and 3 bases, there was a span of 12 bases. CDR3 length: 14 amino acids. The germline V gene has CDR1 SGHRS and CDR2 YFSETQ. DNA for the CDR3: TGCGCCAGCAGCTATACTCCAGGGGACTATGGCTACACCTTC. Translated: CASSYTPGDYGYTF.

The table lists this clonotype with many counts. The chain combines TRBV2 with TRBJ2-7; no firm D call. In germline, CDR1 is SNHLY, CDR2 FYNNEI. The germline V and J ends were trimmed by 2 bases and 0 bases, with 11 bases remaining between them. The CDR3 spans 15 residues. CDR3 in amino acids: CASSEFGLASYEQYF. In nucleotides, the CDR3 is TGTGCCAGCAGTGAATTCGGCTTGGCCTCCTACGAGCAGTACTTC.

The chain recombines TRBV20-1 with TRBJ2-7; tentative D call: TRBD1 (6 bases). The CDR3 spans 17 residues. Germline V gene sequence: CDR1 DFQATT, CDR2 SNEGSKA (reference sequence). V was pared by 0 bases and J by 2 bases, with 20 bases between. CDR3 loop: CSARDWVRRDKTYEQYF. Here the CDR3 DNA reads TGCAGTGCTAGAGATTGGGTTCGCCGGGACAAGACCTACGAGCAGTACTTC.

In this sample, this clonotype turned up a few times. The chain is built from TRBV7-2 and TRBJ2-5; 7 bases match TRBD2. Trimming took 5 bases from V and 1 from J; bases not matched to a gene: 1. Germline V gene lookup returns CDR1 SGHTA and CDR2 FQGNSA. CDR3 length: 13 residues. The CDR3 reads CASSRTSQETQYF. CDR3 bases: TGTGCCAGCAGCCGGACTAGCCAAGAGACCCAGTACTTC.

This clonotype was counted only a few times. The chain has TRBV18 and TRBJ2-5; D gene unclear. The CDR3 has 14 amino acids. Germline CDR1 KGHSH, CDR2 LQKENI. Trimming removed 4 bases from V and 1 base from J, with 10 bases in between. As DNA, the CDR3 is TGTGCCAGCTCACTAGGTACACTCCAAGAGACCCAGTACTTC. It encodes CASSLGTLQETQYF.

The sample holds many counts of this clonotype. The CDR3 sequence is CASRGLAGGPQEYF. Written as DNA, the CDR3 is TGTGCCAGCAGGGGACTAGCGGGAGGGCCTCAAGAGTACTTC. The chain employs TRBV6-1 and TRBJ2-7; 16 bases are shared with TRBD2. The CDR3 sequence is 14 residues long. CDR1 and CDR2 (germline): MNHNS, SASEGT. J was trimmed by 11 bases and V by 6 bases; bases with no gene match: 7.

This clonotype was recorded at least ten times. The gene calls are TRBV29-1 and TRBJ1-5, with 7 bases aligning to TRBD1. Germline V gene sequence: CDR1 SQVTM, CDR2 ANQGSEA. Germline trimming cut 4 bases from V and 4 bases from J; bases unmatched to any gene: 7. This CDR3 is 14 amino acids long. CDR3 loop: CSVVLGRGNQPQHF. Here the CDR3 DNA reads TGCAGCGTTGTTTTGGGCAGGGGGAATCAGCCCCAGCATTTT.

The table lists this clonotype with a few counts. The V gene is TRBV6-1, the J gene TRBJ2-7; 8 bases line up with TRBD2. This CDR3 contains 14 residues. Germline CDR1 MNHNS, CDR2 SASEGT. With 6 bases clipped from V and 3 bases from J, the junction kept 7 bases outside the gene matches. CDR3 sequence: CASSRSGTDYEQYF. CDR3 bases: TGTGCCAGCAGCCGTAGCGGGACCGACTACGAGCAGTACTTC.

This clonotype was observed at least ten times. Without the conserved terminal phenylalanine or tryptophan, this CDR3 likely stems from a read error. The chain uses TRBV12-3 or TRBV12-4 and TRBJ1-3; TRBD1 might be the D (5 bases). This CDR3 is built from 16 residues. Trimming removed 7 bases from V and 0 bases from J, with 16 bases in between. The CDR3 loop is CASIPPDSPSGNTIYL. The CDR3 DNA sequence: TGTGCCAGCATTCCACCCGACAGTCCCTCTGGAAACACCATATATCTT.

The chain has TRBV4-1 and TRBJ2-7, with 10 positions matching TRBD2. V gave up 1 base and J gave up 0 bases; unmatched junction bases: 6. Germline V gives CDR1 MGHRA, CDR2 YSYEKL. The CDR3 is 17 amino acids. The CDR3 sequence: CASSQAGTSVYSYEQYF. CDR3 nucleotides: TGCGCCAGCAGCCAAGCAGGGACTAGCGTCTACTCCTACGAGCAGTACTTC.

Many counts were recorded for this clonotype. The chain uses TRBV9 and TRBJ2-7; TRBD2 matches 9 bases. Germline CDR1 is SGDLS and CDR2 is YYNGEE. The length of the CDR3 is 15 residues. J lost 6 bases, V lost 0 bases, and 7 bases had no gene match. In nucleotides, the CDR3 is TGTGCCAGCAGCGTAGAGGCGGGAGGGCCGGGCGAGCAGTACTTC. Its translation: CASSVEAGGPGEQYF.

This clonotype was found many times. The rearrangement links TRBV7-9 to TRBJ1-1, with D uncertain. Germline V gene data show CDR1 as SEHNR and CDR2 as FQNEAQ (reference sequence). The V end was cut by 3 bases, the J end by 5 bases, with 10 bases between. The CDR3 consists of 13 residues. The CDR3 is CASSFRAGTEAFF. The CDR3 DNA sequence: TGTGCCAGCAGCTTCCGGGCTGGGACTGAAGCTTTCTTT. The whole variable domain, remainder taken from reference TRBV7-9 and TRBJ1-1, is DTGVSQNPRHKITKRGQNVTFRCDPISEHNRLYWYRQTLGQGPEFLTYFQNEAQLEKSRLLSDRFSAERPKGSFSTLEIQRTEQGDSAMYLCASSFRAGTEAFFGQGTRLTVV.

The sample holds many counts of this clonotype. V is TRBV11-2 and J is TRBJ2-7; 9 nucleotides align to TRBD2. The trim removed 2 bases at V and 4 bases at J, leaving 6 bases unmatched. The CDR3 loop spans 15 amino acids. Per the germline V gene, CDR1 is SGHAT and CDR2 is FQNNGV. The DNA for the CDR3 is TGTGCCAGCAGCTTAATAGCGGGAGTGGGTTACGAGCAGTACTTC. Protein sequence: CASSLIAGVGYEQYF.

This clonotype was detected ten times or more. The chain combines TRBV24-1 with TRBJ1-5; TRBD1 aligns across 9 bases. V dropped 10 bases and J dropped 4; count of bases not matched to a gene: 13. The V gene's germline CDR1 is KGHDR and CDR2 SFDVKD. The CDR3 has 16 amino acids. The CDR3 region has the DNA TGTGCCACTGGGGGCAAACAGGGGGCCACTAATCAGCCCCAGCATTTT. Translating it yields CATGGKQGATNQPQHF.

Of note for this clonotype: Just one base apart from a much larger clone, this may be a read error. The CDR3 loop is CAGSFWLAENTGELFF. For the CDR3, the DNA is TGTGCCGGCAGCTTTTGGCTAGCGGAGAACACCGGGGAGCTGTTTTTT. V is TRBV11-1 and J is TRBJ2-2; TRBD2 matches 7 bases. This CDR3 has 16 residues. Per germline, CDR1 SGHAT and CDR2 FQDESV (reference sequence).

Ten or more counts support this clonotype. The rearrangement uses TRBV6-5 and TRBJ2-4, with 7 bases identical to TRBD2. Germline V gives CDR1 MNHEY, CDR2 SVGAGI. J was trimmed by 0 bases and V by 6 bases; bases with no gene match: 14. The CDR3 is 18 amino acids. CDR3 in amino acids: CASSPRTSLHLAKNIQYF. The DNA for the CDR3 is TGTGCCAGCAGCCCCCGGACTAGTCTTCATCTAGCCAAAAACATTCAGTACTTC.